Shown below are 20 T cell receptor beta chains from a single sample sequenced in a study of T-cell reconstitution after alpha-beta-depleted transplantation in children. A TCRbeta library incorporating unique molecular identifiers was prepared. From the PCR reads, TCRdb called clonotypes with MiXCR, one entry per CDR3 protein. The sample lists 700,000 to 850,000 distinct CDR3 sequences; roughly 16% were seen once. The material was PBMCs, mostly from graft donor cells, obtained 360 days after TCRalphabeta/CD19-depleted stem cell transplant. Receptor source: a male patient between 10 and 17 years old who had a stem cell transplant for acute lymphoblastic leukemia, so the T cells may come from the graft donor.

A few counts support this clonotype. J is TRBJ1-1 and V is TRBV7-8; TRBD1 matches 10 bases. Germline CDR1 SGHVS, CDR2 FQNEAQ. V was pared by 5 bases and J by 5 bases, with 8 bases of the junction left unmatched. The CDR3 totals 15 residues. DNA for the CDR3: TGTGCCAGCAGCCTGGGACAGGGGATAGTTACTGAAGCTTTCTTT. It encodes CASSLGQGIVTEAFF.

This clonotype has just a few counts. The V and J genes are TRBV28 and TRBJ1-1; no firm D call. Germline values: CDR1 MDHEN, CDR2 SYDVKM. The ends were cut back, 2 bases at V and 6 bases at J, with 16 bases in the middle. The CDR3 totals 15 residues. The CDR3: CASSLVGRDLPEAFF. As DNA, the CDR3 is TGTGCCAGCAGTTTAGTGGGCAGAGATTTGCCTGAAGCTTTCTTT.

V usage is TRBV12-3 or TRBV12-4 and J usage is TRBJ1-2, with 7 bases matching TRBD1. The CDR3 contains 15 residues. Trimming took 3 bases from V and 2 from J; bases not matched to a gene: 6. Here the CDR3 DNA reads TGTGCCAGCAGTTTCCTGGGACAGTTGAACTATGGCTACACCTTC. This translates into CASSFLGQLNYGYTF.

As regards this clonotype: It may be a read error: a sequence one base away is much more abundant. The V call is TRBV6-5, the J call TRBJ1-4; 8 nucleotides agree with TRBD1. This CDR3 is built from 15 residues. Germline V lookup: CDR1 MNHEY, CDR2 SVGAGI. The CDR3 nucleotides are TGTGCCAGCAGTAACCTTTGGACAGGGCATGAAAATCTGTTTTTT. Protein: CASSNLWTGHENLFF.

The chain recombines TRBV5-4 with TRBJ2-7; 7 positions match TRBD1. In germline, CDR1 is SGHNT, CDR2 YYREEE (reference sequence). Losses at the gene ends were 0 bases for V and 3 bases for J; bases not matched to a gene: 9. CDR3 length equals 16 residues. CDR3 in amino acids: CASSLGGQTKGYEQYF. In DNA form, the CDR3 reads TGTGCCAGCAGCTTGGGGGGACAGACGAAGGGCTACGAGCAGTACTTC. The variable domain in full, completed from reference TRBV5-4 and TRBJ2-7, reads ETGVTQSPTHLIKTRGQQVTLRCSSQSGHNTVSWYQQALGQGPQFIFQYYREEENGRGNFPPRFSGLQFPNYSSELNVNALELDDSALYLCASSLGGQTKGYEQYFGPGTRLTVT.

Only a few counts were recorded for this clonotype. The chain combines TRBV7-6 with TRBJ2-7, with 10 positions matching TRBD2. V lost 3 bases to trimming and J lost 5 bases; unmatched junction nucleotides: 13. This CDR3 spans 17 amino acids. The germline gives CDR1 SGHVS, CDR2 FNYEAQ. The CDR3 loop reads CASSLTTLAGGTHEQYF. CDR3 bases: TGTGCCAGCAGCTTGACGACTTTAGCGGGAGGAACCCACGAGCAGTACTTC.

In its sample, this clonotype was seen a few times. The V gene is TRBV12-3 or TRBV12-4, the J gene TRBJ2-5, with 9 bases fitting TRBD1. There are 19 residues in the CDR3. The V gene end was trimmed by 3 bases and the J gene end by 0 bases; junction bases not matched to a gene: 14. The CDR3 protein is CASSFFVELTGGYQETQYF. The CDR3 coding sequence is TGTGCCAGCAGTTTCTTCGTGGAGCTGACAGGGGGGTACCAAGAGACCCAGTACTTC.

This clonotype showed up many times. This sequence joins TRBV4-1 and TRBJ2-1, with D possibly TRBD2 on 5 matching bases. Between the trimmed V and J ends, which lost 3 bases and 2 bases, there was a span of 8 bases. Germline V gene sequence: CDR1 MGHRA, CDR2 YSYEKL. CDR3 length: 14 residues. The CDR3 loop reads CASSHSGAYNEQFF. DNA for the CDR3: TGCGCCAGCAGCCACAGCGGTGCCTACAATGAGCAGTTCTTC.

This clonotype has more than one count but fewer than ten. The chain employs TRBV7-9 and TRBJ1-6; a weak D match, TRBD1 (5 bases). Germline values: CDR1 SEHNR, CDR2 FQNEAQ (reference sequence). The CDR3 runs 15 residues. Trimming shortened V by 4 bases and J by 5 bases, and 12 bases separated the two germline ends. CDR3: CASSSWDADNSPLHF. CDR3 nucleotides: TGTGCCAGCAGCTCCTGGGACGCAGATAATTCACCCCTCCACTTT.

This clonotype has more than one count but fewer than ten. The gene calls are TRBV7-9 and TRBJ2-3; tentative D call: TRBD1 (6 bases). Germline CDR1 is SEHNR and CDR2 is FQNEAQ (reference sequence). V lost 8 bases and J 9 bases, leaving 21 bases between the germline ends. The CDR3 is 14 residues long. The CDR3 protein is CASGSQGRYGTQYF. The CDR3 nucleotides read TGTGCCAGCGGATCACAGGGACGTTATGGAACGCAGTATTTT.

This clonotype has at least ten counts. This chain's CDR3 is CAISESKEWDSLWGETQYF. Here the CDR3 DNA reads TGTGCCATCAGTGAGTCGAAGGAATGGGACAGCCTTTGGGGAGAGACCCAGTACTTC. This sequence joins TRBV10-3 and TRBJ2-5, with 7 bases matching TRBD1. The CDR3 spans 19 residues. V lost 0 bases to trimming and J lost 4 bases; unmatched junction nucleotides: 17. In germline, CDR1 is ENHRY, CDR2 SYGVKD.

The table lists this clonotype with a few counts. The chain carries TRBV5-1 and TRBJ1-2; TRBD1 aligns across 8 bases. Germline V lookup: CDR1 SGHRS, CDR2 YFSETQ. V shed 1 base, J shed 4 bases, and the junction held 12 bases outside the gene matches. The CDR3 loop spans 17 amino acids. CDR3 sequence: CASSLFSSMGTGYGYTF. The CDR3 bases are TGCGCCAGCAGCTTGTTCTCGTCGATGGGGACAGGCTATGGCTACACCTTC.

The table lists this clonotype with a few counts. This chain links TRBV5-1 with TRBJ2-3; D not resolved. The germline V and J ends were trimmed by 0 bases and 4 bases, with 12 bases remaining between them. There are 15 residues in the CDR3. Germline lookup yields CDR1 SGHRS and CDR2 YFSETQ. CDR3 sequence reads: CASSLDQDRADTQYF. The CDR3 nucleotides are TGCGCCAGCAGCTTGGATCAGGACCGGGCAGATACGCAGTATTTT.

This clonotype was seen at least ten times. The chain links TRBV12-3 or TRBV12-4 to TRBJ2-1; D remains ambiguous. CDR3 size: 14 residues. V was pared by 5 bases and J by 0 bases, with 8 bases between. CDR3 amino acids: CASSVTSSYNEQFF. CDR3 coding DNA: TGTGCCAGCAGTGTCACGAGCTCCTACAATGAGCAGTTCTTC.

The chain carries TRBV4-1 and TRBJ2-5; the D is unclear. The V and J ends lost 1 base and 5 bases respectively, with 8 bases between them. The CDR3 runs 13 residues. Germline V CDR1 and CDR2: MGHRA, YSYEKL. Here the CDR3 reads CASSQGDGETQYF. The CDR3, as DNA: TGCGCCAGCAGCCAAGGAGATGGGGAGACCCAGTACTTC.

This clonotype was seen only a few times. This chain uses TRBV7-8 with TRBJ2-1; D ambiguous. The V end was cut by 4 bases, the J end by 6 bases, with 7 bases between. Germline loops: CDR1 SGHVS, CDR2 FQNEAQ. The length of the CDR3 is 12 residues. CDR3 loop: CASSYDRNEQFF. The CDR3, as DNA: TGTGCCAGCAGCTACGACCGCAATGAGCAGTTCTTC.

This rearrangement joins TRBV5-1 to TRBJ2-7; 10 bases align to TRBD2. Germline CDR1 is SGHRS and CDR2 is YFSETQ. The V gene end was trimmed by 0 bases and the J gene end by 3 bases; junction bases not matched to a gene: 12. The CDR3 length is 18 residues. The CDR3 spells CASSLEDRVGLAIYEQYF. As DNA, the CDR3 is TGCGCCAGCAGCTTGGAGGACAGGGTGGGACTAGCGATCTACGAGCAGTACTTC.

This sequence joins TRBV29-1 and TRBJ2-2; D perhaps matches TRBD2 (6 bases). The V and J ends lost 4 bases and 0 bases respectively, with 6 bases between them. The CDR3 totals 13 residues. Germline V gives CDR1 SQVTM, CDR2 ANQGSEA. The CDR3 sequence: CSVGLANTGELFF. The CDR3 DNA follows: TGCAGCGTTGGACTAGCGAACACCGGGGAGCTGTTTTTT.

This clonotype has a handful of counts. V is TRBV27 and J is TRBJ2-2; tentatively, D is TRBD1 or TRBD2 (5 bases each). Germline assignment: CDR1 MNHEY and CDR2 SMNVEV (reference sequence). This CDR3 spans 15 amino acids. V shed 4 bases and J shed 1 base, with 10 bases lying between them. CDR3: CASSSIGGNTGELFF. CDR3 bases: TGTGCCAGCAGTTCCATTGGGGGGAACACCGGGGAGCTGTTTTTT.

Regarding this clonotype: A much larger clone lies a single base off, so this may be a read error. V is TRBV5-1 and J is TRBJ2-7, with D unclear. Germline CDR1 and CDR2: SGHRS and YFSETQ. This CDR3 spans 14 amino acids. V was cut by 0 bases and J by 3 bases, with 10 bases left in between. In nucleotides, the CDR3 is TGCGCCAGCAGCTTGGACCTTTTAATCTACGAGCAGTACTTC. Amino acids: CASSLDLLIYEQYF. The complete variable domain, with remaining parts taken from reference TRBV5-1 and TRBJ2-7, reads KAGVTQTPRYLIKTRGQQVTLSCSPISGHRSVSWYQQTPGQGLQFLFEYFSETQRNKGNFPGRFSGRQFSNSRSEMNVSTLELGDSALYLCASSLDLLIYEQYFGPGTRLTVT.